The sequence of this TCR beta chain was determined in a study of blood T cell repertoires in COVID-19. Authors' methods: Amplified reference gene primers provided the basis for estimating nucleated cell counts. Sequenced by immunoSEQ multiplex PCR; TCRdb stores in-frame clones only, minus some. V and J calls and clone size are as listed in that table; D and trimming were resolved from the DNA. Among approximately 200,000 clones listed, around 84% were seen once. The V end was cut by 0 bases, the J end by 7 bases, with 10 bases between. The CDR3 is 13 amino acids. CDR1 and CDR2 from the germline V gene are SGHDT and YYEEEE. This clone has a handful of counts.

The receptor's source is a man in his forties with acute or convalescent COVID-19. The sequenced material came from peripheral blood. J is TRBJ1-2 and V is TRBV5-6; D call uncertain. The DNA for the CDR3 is TGTGCCAGCAGCTTGGGCGGCTCCGCTGGCTACACCTTC. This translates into CASSLGGSAGYTF. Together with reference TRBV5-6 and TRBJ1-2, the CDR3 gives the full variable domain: DAGVTQSPTHLIKTRGQQVTLRCSPKSGHDTVSWYQQALGQGPQFIFQYYEEEERQRGNFPDRFSGHQFPNYSSELNVNALLLGDSALYLCASSLGGSAGYTFGSGTRLTVV.